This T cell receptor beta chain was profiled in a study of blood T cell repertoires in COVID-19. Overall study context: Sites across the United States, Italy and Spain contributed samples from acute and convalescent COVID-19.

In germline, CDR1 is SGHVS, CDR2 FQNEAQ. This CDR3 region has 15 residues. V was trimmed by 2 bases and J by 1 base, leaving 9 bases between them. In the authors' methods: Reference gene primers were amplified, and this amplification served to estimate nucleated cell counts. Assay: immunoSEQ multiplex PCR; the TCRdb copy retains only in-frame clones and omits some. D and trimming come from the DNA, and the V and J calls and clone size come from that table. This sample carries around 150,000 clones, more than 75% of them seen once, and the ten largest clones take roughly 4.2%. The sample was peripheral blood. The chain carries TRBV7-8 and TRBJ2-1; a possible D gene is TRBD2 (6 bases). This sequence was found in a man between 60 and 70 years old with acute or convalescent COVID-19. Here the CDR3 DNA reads TGTGCCAGCAGCTTATTAGCGGATTCCTACAATGAGCAGTTCTTC. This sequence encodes CASSLLADSYNEQFF. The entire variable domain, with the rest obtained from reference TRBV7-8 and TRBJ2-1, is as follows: GAGVSQSPRYKVAKRGQDVALRCDPISGHVSLFWYQQALGQGPEFLTYFQNEAQLDKSGLPSDRFFAERPEGSVSTLKIQRTQQEDSAVYLCASSLLADSYNEQFFGPGTRLTVL.